Listed below are T cell receptor beta chains from one sample, sequenced in a study of breast tumors, draining lymph nodes, adjacent tissues. MiXCR, run by TCRdb on the multiplex PCR reads, gives a single entry per CDR3 protein. The table shows roughly 120,000 distinct CDR3 sequences, with just under 20% occurring only once. Sequenced input: axillary lymph node tissue. These receptors all stem from a female donor with breast cancer. Some clones in this sample may be carry-over from other donors' samples. Both conserved end residues are trimmed from each CDR3. The order of the fields is V gene, CDR3 protein.

TRBV20-1,SARESSSGANVLT
TRBV9,ASEGEGNYEQF
TRBV6-6,ASSRQTYEQY
TRBV20-1,SAGGRGNNEQF
TRBV7-3,ASSLTNDLSTDTQY
TRBV4-2,ASSQVVAGSGYT
TRBV27,ASSPRTDDYGYT
TRBV18,ASSSRGDGYT
TRBV6-1,ASRRAGIRGQPQH
TRBV5-1,ASSLVLARAGEQF
TRBV5-1,ASSLAPQTNEKLF
TRBV12-3/TRBV12-4,ASSFRGVRDEQY
TRBV12-3/TRBV12-4,ASSFRAGNTGELF
TRBV19,ASSINSGRAGNEQF
TRBV20-1,SARGGGSYEQY
TRBV5-6,ASSREDRPYTDTQY
TRBV25-1,ASSELGEAF
TRBV24-1,ATSERGIGANVLT